These 20 T cell receptor beta chains were all obtained from the same sample, sequenced in a study of cytomegalovirus exposure and HLA in healthy donors. Primers included in the PCR were 60 Vbeta and 13 Jbeta primers. Profiled with immunoSEQ multiplex PCR; TCRdb holds only in-frame clones, not every one. The data show around 120,000 clones, roughly a tenth seen once. What was sequenced was PBMCs. The source of these receptors is a man younger than 45 in good health and CMV-seronegative.

This clone was counted between two and nine times. The chain employs TRBV5-4 and TRBJ2-7; 7 positions agree with TRBD1. The V segment lost 7 bases and the J segment 2 bases; nucleotides outside the gene matches: 9. CDR3 length equals 14 residues. Germline V lookup: CDR1 SGHNT, CDR2 YYREEE (reference sequence). CDR3 amino acids: CASSTGIRPYEQYF. In nucleotides, the CDR3 is TGTGCCAGCTCGACAGGGATCAGGCCCTACGAGCAGTACTTC. The variable domain in full, with the rest retrieved from reference TRBV5-4 and TRBJ2-7, is ETGVTQSPTHLIKTRGQQVTLRCSSQSGHNTVSWYQQALGQGPQFIFQYYREEENGRGNFPPRFSGLQFPNYSSELNVNALELDDSALYLCASSTGIRPYEQYFGPGTRLTVT.

This chain links TRBV29-1 with TRBJ1-4, with unresolved D. V gave up 4 bases and J gave up 8 bases, with 11 bases separating them. The V gene's germline CDR1 is SQVTM and CDR2 ANQGSEA. This CDR3 contains 12 residues. The CDR3 loop reads CSVVLGSEKLFF. In DNA, the CDR3 is TGCAGCGTTGTCCTAGGATCCGAAAAACTGTTTTTT.

This clone was detected a few times. This chain connects TRBV7-2 to TRBJ2-2; the D gene is possibly TRBD2 (5 bases). Germline V gives CDR1 SGHTA, CDR2 FQGNSA. V was shortened by 3 bases and J by 0 bases, with 11 bases between the two germline ends. This CDR3 is 16 amino acids long. For the CDR3, the DNA is TGTGCCAGCAGCTTGGCGGGCGGCGCGAACACCGGGGAGCTGTTTTTT. Its translation is CASSLAGGANTGELFF.

This clone was seen a few times. Within the sample, other DNA sequences also encode this same CDR3. This chain joins TRBV4-3 and TRBJ1-1, with unresolved D. Germline CDR1 is LGHNA and CDR2 is YSLEER. This CDR3 has 16 residues. Trimming removed 0 bases from V and 1 base from J, with 12 bases in between. The CDR3 reads CASSQDRGRPNTEAFF. CDR3 in DNA: TGCGCCAGCAGCCAAGATAGAGGCAGACCGAACACTGAAGCTTTCTTT.

J is TRBJ1-1 and V is TRBV5-6; D is possibly TRBD1 (5 bases). The CDR3 extends over 14 amino acids. Germline V gene data show CDR1 as SGHDT and CDR2 as YYEEEE. Trimming took off 2 bases at V and 9 bases at J, with 17 bases between the two ends. Here the CDR3 reads CASSFSRGSAKAFF. Written as DNA, the CDR3 is TGTGCCAGCAGCTTCAGTAGGGGATCGGCTAAAGCTTTCTTT.

In its sample, this clone was seen a few times. J is TRBJ2-3 and V is TRBV7-6, with 16 nucleotides matching TRBD2. The CDR3 contains 19 residues. Germline CDR1 is SGHVS and CDR2 is FNYEAQ. Trimming at V came to 1 base and at J to 4 bases, leaving 8 bases not matched to a gene. In DNA form, the CDR3 reads TGTGCCAGCAGCTTAGGTCCCGGGACTAGCGGGGGGGAGGCAGATACGCAGTATTTT. The encoded protein is CASSLGPGTSGGEADTQYF.

This clone was found a few times. The rearrangement links TRBV29-1 to TRBJ2-5; D is possibly TRBD1 (7 bases). Gene TRBJ2-7 matches the end of the DNA better, so the J call may be wrong. This CDR3 region has 13 residues. Germline V CDR1 and CDR2: SQVTM, ANQGSEA. The CDR3 here is CSVEASQGGEQYF. The CDR3 bases are TGCAGCGTTGAAGCCTCCCAGGGGGGCGAGCAGTACTTC.

The genes are TRBV7-2 and TRBJ1-1, with 8 bases identical to TRBD1. J was trimmed by 2 bases and V by 5 bases; bases with no gene match: 10. The CDR3 is made up of 16 amino acids. The germline V gene has CDR1 SGHTA and CDR2 FQGNSA. CDR3 in DNA: TGTGCCAGCAGCCCGTGGACAGGGAGGGCAAACACTGAAGCTTTCTTT. It yields the protein CASSPWTGRANTEAFF.

This clone was counted only a few times. The gene calls are TRBV7-9 and TRBJ2-3; 10 positions match TRBD1. The germline V gene encodes CDR1 SEHNR and CDR2 FQNEAQ (reference sequence). V lost 5 bases and J lost 2; bases outside the gene matches: 16. This CDR3 contains 19 residues. CDR3 coding DNA: TGTGCCAGCAGCAAGACTGAGGGACAGGGGCATTGGATCACAGATACGCAGTATTTT. Translating it yields CASSKTEGQGHWITDTQYF.

This sequence joins TRBV2 and TRBJ2-1; the match to TRBD2 covers 11 bases. Germline-derived CDR1 and CDR2 are SNHLY and FYNNEI. This CDR3 has 22 amino acids. V was clipped by 6 bases and J by 7 bases; unmatched bases: 29. The CDR3, as DNA: TGTGCCAGCAGATACACCCCCCTCGAGCGTGAGGCTTTAGCGGGAGGGTGGAATGAGCAGTTCTTC. Protein product: CASRYTPLEREALAGGWNEQFF.

The chain links TRBV5-1 to TRBJ1-2; 8 positions match TRBD1. Germline CDR1 and CDR2: SGHRS and YFSETQ. V was pared by 0 bases and J by 6 bases, with 1 base of the junction left unmatched. This CDR3 spans 13 amino acids. The DNA for the CDR3 is TGCGCCAGCAGCTTGGTACAGGGGGATGGCTACACCTTC. Translation gives CASSLVQGDGYTF. The whole variable domain, filled in from reference TRBV5-1 and TRBJ1-2, reads KAGVTQTPRYLIKTRGQQVTLSCSPISGHRSVSWYQQTPGQGLQFLFEYFSETQRNKGNFPGRFSGRQFSNSRSEMNVSTLELGDSALYLCASSLVQGDGYTFGSGTRLTVV.

The chain joins TRBV7-9 to TRBJ2-7; tentative D call: TRBD2 (5 bases). V was trimmed by 8 bases and J by 3 bases, leaving 11 bases between them. The CDR3 is made up of 12 amino acids. Germline V CDR1 and CDR2: SEHNR, FQNEAQ (reference sequence). The CDR3 DNA reads as TGTGCCAGCGGGGAGAAGAACTACGAGCAGTACTTC. Its translation: CASGEKNYEQYF.

In its sample, this clone was seen a few times. The chain has TRBV7-6 and TRBJ1-1, with TRBD1 as a possible D gene (5 bases). CDR1 and CDR2 (germline): SGHVS, FNYEAQ. This CDR3 is 14 amino acids long. Trimming removed 10 bases at V and 0 bases at J, with 15 bases between. CDR3: CATRSVGLNTEAFF. In nucleotides, the CDR3 is TGTGCCACCCGAAGTGTGGGGCTGAACACTGAAGCTTTCTTT.

V is TRBV6-1 and J is TRBJ2-7, with 10 nucleotides matching TRBD1. Germline assignment: CDR1 MNHNS and CDR2 SASEGT. The ends lost 1 base at V and 4 bases at J; junction bases unmatched: 4. The CDR3 contains 15 residues. The CDR3 DNA reads as TGTGCCAGCAGTGAAGGGGGACAGGGGCTTTACGAGCAGTACTTC. Translated: CASSEGGQGLYEQYF.

This sequence joins TRBV6-1 and TRBJ1-1, with 9 bases fitting TRBD1. Germline-derived CDR1 and CDR2 are MNHNS and SASEGT. This CDR3 contains 12 residues. After removal of 9 bases from V and 4 bases from J, the junction contained 3 bases not matched to a gene. CDR3 in DNA: TGTGCCAGTGGACAGGGGTTCACTGAAGCTTTCTTT. Amino acids: CASGQGFTEAFF.

Only a few counts were recorded for this clone. V usage is TRBV4-3 and J usage is TRBJ2-1, with TRBD2 as a possible D gene (5 bases). The length of the CDR3 is 14 residues. Germline CDR1 LGHNA, CDR2 YSLEER. Trimming left V 4 bases short and J 5 bases short, with 12 bases between. CDR3 sequence (DNA): TGCGCCAGCAGCCCCGGAGGCGGTGACAATGAGCAGTTCTTC. Its translation: CASSPGGGDNEQFF.

This clone was recorded a few times. The J gene is TRBJ2-2, the V gene TRBV7-6; 12 bases align to TRBD1. Germline V gene lookup returns CDR1 SGHVS and CDR2 FNYEAQ. After removal of 5 bases from V and 10 bases from J, the junction contained 11 bases not matched to a gene. CDR3 length equals 16 residues. The CDR3 DNA is TGTGCCAGCAGCCTCCTCGGGACAGGGGGCGCGGAGGAGCTGTTTTTT. This translates into CASSLLGTGGAEELFF.

This clone was counted between two and nine times. The chain joins TRBV7-9 to TRBJ2-1; TRBD2 aligns across 7 bases. Per germline, CDR1 SEHNR and CDR2 FQNEAQ (reference sequence). The J segment lost 12 bases and the V segment lost 5 bases, leaving 4 bases of the junction unmatched. The CDR3 contains 11 residues. The CDR3, as DNA: TGTGCCAGCAGCCCCGGGACTACGCAGTTCTTC. Its translation is CASSPGTTQFF.

The chain joins TRBV11-1 to TRBJ2-3; weak D call: TRBD2 (6 bases). The CDR3 has 16 amino acids. Trimming removed 5 bases from V and 6 bases from J, with 21 bases in between. Per the germline V gene, CDR1 is SGHAT and CDR2 is FQDESV (reference sequence). The CDR3 spells CASSQAPGDPIDTQYF. The CDR3 DNA follows: TGTGCCAGCAGCCAGGCACCGGGGGACCCCATTGATACGCAGTATTTT.

This clone was detected a few times. The chain carries TRBV6-5 and TRBJ1-6, with D perhaps TRBD1 (5 bases). V dropped 10 bases and J dropped 3 bases, with 16 bases sitting between them. The CDR3 is 15 residues long. The V gene's germline CDR1 is MNHEY and CDR2 SVGAGI. CDR3 bases: TGTGCCACCCGGGGGGGGTTCGTCTATAATTCACCCCTCCACTTT. Protein: CATRGGFVYNSPLHF.